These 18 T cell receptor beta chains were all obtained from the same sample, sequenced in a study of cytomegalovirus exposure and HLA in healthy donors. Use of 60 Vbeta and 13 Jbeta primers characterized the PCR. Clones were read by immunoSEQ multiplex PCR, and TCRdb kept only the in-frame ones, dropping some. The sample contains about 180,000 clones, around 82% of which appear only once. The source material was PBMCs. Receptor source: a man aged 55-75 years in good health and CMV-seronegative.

The DNA of the CDR3 is TGCAGCGTTGAAGGTGCACAGGGGACAAACACTGAAGCTTTCTTT. Protein: CSVEGAQGTNTEAFF. The chain is built from TRBV29-1 and TRBJ1-1; TRBD1 aligns across 7 bases. V shed 1 base, J shed 2 bases, and the junction held 7 bases outside the gene matches. CDR1 SQVTM and CDR2 ANQGSEA come from the germline V gene. The CDR3 is 15 residues long.

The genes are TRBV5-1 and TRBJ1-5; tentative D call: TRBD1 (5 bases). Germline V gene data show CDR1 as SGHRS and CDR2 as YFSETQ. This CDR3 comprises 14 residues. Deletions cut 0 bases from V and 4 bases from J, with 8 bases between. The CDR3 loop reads CASSLDGGNQPQHF. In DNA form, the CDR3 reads TGCGCCAGCAGCTTGGACGGGGGAAATCAGCCCCAGCATTTT.

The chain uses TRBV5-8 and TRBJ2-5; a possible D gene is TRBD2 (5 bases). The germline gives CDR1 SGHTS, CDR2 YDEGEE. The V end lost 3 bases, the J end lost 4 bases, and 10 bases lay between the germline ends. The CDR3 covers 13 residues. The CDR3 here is CASSWRSGETQYF. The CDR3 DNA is TGTGCCAGCAGCTGGAGGAGTGGAGAGACCCAGTACTTC.

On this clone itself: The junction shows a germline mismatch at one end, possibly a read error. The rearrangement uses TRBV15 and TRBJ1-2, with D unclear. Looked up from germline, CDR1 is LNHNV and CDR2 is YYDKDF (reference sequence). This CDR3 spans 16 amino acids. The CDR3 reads CATSREGRVGDYGYPF. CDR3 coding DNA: TGTGCCACCAGCAGAGAAGGGAGGGTAGGCGACTATGGCTACCCCTTC.

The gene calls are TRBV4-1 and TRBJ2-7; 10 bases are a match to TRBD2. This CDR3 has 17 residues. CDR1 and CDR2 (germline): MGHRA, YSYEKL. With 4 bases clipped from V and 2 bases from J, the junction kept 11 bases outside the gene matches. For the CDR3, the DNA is TGCGCCAGCAGCCTTATACCGGCTAGCGGGGGAACCTACGAGCAGTACTTC. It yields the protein CASSLIPASGGTYEQYF.

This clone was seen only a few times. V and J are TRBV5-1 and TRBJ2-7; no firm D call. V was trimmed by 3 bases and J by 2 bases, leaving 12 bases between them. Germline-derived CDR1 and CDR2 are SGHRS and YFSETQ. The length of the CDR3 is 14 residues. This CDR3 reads CASSWSMTPYEQYF. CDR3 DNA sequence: TGCGCCAGCAGCTGGTCGATGACTCCCTACGAGCAGTACTTC.

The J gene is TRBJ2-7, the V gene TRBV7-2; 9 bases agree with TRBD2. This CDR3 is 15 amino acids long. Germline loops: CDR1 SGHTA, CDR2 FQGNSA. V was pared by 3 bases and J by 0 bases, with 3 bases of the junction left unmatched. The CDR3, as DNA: TGTGCCAGCAGCTTTAGCGGGAGAGGCTCCTACGAGCAGTACTTC. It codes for CASSFSGRGSYEQYF.

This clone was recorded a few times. CDR3 in DNA: TGTGCCAGTAGTATTCACGGAGGTCAACTGTTTTTT. This sequence encodes CASSIHGGQLFF. The chain is built from TRBV19 and TRBJ1-4; D not resolved. CDR3 length equals 12 residues. Germline CDR1 and CDR2: LNHDA and SQIVND (reference sequence). With 3 bases removed from V and 12 bases from J, the gap between germline ends came to 11 bases.

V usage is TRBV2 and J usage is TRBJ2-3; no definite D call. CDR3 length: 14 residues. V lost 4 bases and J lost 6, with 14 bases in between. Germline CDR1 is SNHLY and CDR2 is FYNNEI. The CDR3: CASSAIGNGDTQYF. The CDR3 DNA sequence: TGTGCCAGCAGTGCGATAGGCAACGGGGATACGCAGTATTTT.

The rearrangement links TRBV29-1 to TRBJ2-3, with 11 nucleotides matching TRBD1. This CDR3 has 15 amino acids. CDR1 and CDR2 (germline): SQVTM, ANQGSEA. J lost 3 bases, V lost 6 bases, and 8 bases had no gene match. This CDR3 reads CSVSGGDRGTDTQYF. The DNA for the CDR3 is TGCAGCGTGTCGGGGGGGGACAGGGGGACAGATACGCAGTATTTT.

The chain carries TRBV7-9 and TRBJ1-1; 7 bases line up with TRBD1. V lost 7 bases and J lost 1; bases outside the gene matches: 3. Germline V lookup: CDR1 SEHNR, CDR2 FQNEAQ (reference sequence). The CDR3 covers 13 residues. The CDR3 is CASNRGSNTEAFF. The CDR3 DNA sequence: TGTGCCAGCAACAGGGGTTCGAACACTGAAGCTTTCTTT.

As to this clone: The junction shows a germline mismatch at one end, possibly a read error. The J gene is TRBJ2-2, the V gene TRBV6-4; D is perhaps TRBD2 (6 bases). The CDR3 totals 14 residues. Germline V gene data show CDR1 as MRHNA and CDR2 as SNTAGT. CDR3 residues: CASSQDGNTGGLFF. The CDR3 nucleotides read TGTGCCAGCAGTCAGGACGGGAACACCGGGGGGCTGTTTTTT.

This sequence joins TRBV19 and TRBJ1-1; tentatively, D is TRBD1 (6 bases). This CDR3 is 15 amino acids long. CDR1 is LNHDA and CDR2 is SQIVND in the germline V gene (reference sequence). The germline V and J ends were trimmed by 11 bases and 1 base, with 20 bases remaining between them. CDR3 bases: TGTGCCTCGACTCCATGGCAGGGGCGGAACACTGAAGCTTTCTTT. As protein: CASTPWQGRNTEAFF.

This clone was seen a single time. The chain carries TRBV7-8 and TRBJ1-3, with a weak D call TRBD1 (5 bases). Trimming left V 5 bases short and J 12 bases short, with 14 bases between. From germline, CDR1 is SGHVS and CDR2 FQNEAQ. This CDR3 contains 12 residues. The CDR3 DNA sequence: TGTGCCAGCAGCGCACGACCGGGGGGCATATATTTT. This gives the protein CASSARPGGIYF. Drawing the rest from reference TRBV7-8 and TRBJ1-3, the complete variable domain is GAGVSQSPRYKVAKRGQDVALRCDPISGHVSLFWYQQALGQGPEFLTYFQNEAQLDKSGLPSDRFFAERPEGSVSTLKIQRTQQEDSAVYLCASSARPGGIYFGEGSWLTVV.

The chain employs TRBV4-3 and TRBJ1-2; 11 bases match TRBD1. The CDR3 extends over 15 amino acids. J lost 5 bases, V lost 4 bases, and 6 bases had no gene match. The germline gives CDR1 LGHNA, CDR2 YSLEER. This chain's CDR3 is CASSPGTGGEYGYTF. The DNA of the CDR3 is TGCGCCAGCAGCCCCGGGACAGGGGGTGAATATGGCTACACCTTC.

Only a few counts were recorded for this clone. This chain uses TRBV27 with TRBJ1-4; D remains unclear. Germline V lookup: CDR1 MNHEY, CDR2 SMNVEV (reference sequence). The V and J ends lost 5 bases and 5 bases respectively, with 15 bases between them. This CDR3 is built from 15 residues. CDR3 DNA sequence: TGTGCCAGCAGTCCGCAACGCTTCGCGAATGAAAAACTGTTTTTT. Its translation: CASSPQRFANEKLFF.

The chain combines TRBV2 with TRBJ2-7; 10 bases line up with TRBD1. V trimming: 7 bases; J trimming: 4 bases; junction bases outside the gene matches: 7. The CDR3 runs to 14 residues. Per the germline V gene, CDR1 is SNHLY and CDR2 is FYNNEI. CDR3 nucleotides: TGTGCCAGCACTCAGACAGGGGGCTTTTACGAGCAGTACTTC. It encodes CASTQTGGFYEQYF.

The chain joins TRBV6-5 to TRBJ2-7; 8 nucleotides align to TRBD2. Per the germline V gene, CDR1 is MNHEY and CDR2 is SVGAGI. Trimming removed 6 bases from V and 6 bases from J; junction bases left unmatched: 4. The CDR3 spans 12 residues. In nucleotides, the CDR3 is TGTGCCAGCAGCCGAGGGACTAGCGAGCAGTACTTC. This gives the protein CASSRGTSEQYF.